The T cell receptor beta chain described here comes from a study of blood T cell repertoires in COVID-19. Study-wide background: The samples span acute and convalescent COVID-19 from the United States, Italy and Spain. Nucleic acid was either cDNA or gDNA, and it came from T cells, B-cell-depleted T cells, or PBMCs.

CDR3 size: 14 residues. Per the study methods: Counts of nucleated cells, estimated from reference gene primer amplification, were obtained. Measured with immunoSEQ multiplex PCR; TCRdb has only the in-frame clones, and not every one. The DNA was the basis for D and trimming; V, J and clone size are from that table. In the table there are fewer than 85,000 clones, around 83% of which are singletons. Seattle cases were enrolled at active infection and followed longitudinally. J is TRBJ1-1 and V is TRBV12-2; the tabulated D call, TRBD1, remains unverified against the DNA. TRBV12-2 has pseudogene status. The receptor comes from a man aged 30-40 years with COVID-19, enrolled during active disease. Sequencing used peripheral blood. The CDR3: CASRLEGVHTEAFF. As DNA, the CDR3 is TGTGCAAGTCGCTTAGAAGGGGTTCACACTGAAGCTTTCTTT.